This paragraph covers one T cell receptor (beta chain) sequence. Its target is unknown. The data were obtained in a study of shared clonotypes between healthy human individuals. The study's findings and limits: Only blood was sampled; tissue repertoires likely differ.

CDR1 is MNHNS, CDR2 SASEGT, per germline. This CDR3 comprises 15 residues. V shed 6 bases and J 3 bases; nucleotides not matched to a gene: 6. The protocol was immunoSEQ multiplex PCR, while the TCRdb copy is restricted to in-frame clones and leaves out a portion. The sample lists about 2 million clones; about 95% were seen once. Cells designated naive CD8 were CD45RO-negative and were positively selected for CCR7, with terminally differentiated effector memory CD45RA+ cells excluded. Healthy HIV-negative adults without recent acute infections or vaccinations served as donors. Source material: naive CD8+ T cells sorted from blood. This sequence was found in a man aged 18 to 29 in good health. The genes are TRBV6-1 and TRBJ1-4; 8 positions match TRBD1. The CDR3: CASRSEDRANEKLFF. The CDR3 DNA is TGTGCCAGCAGATCCGAGGACAGGGCTAATGAAAAACTGTTTTTT.